The 4 T cell receptor beta chains below come from one sample, sequenced in a study of blood T cell repertoires in COVID-19 (dated by TCRdb to 2018 to 2020). The library was obtained by the immunoSEQ multiplex PCR assay. Held by TCRdb, this immuneACCESS table contains in-frame sequences only and omits some clones. Under half of the omission traces to an unresolved V gene where checked; the cause of the rest is unknown. This sample is represented by about 110,000 clones; around 84% of them were singletons. The biggest ten clones account for about 7.3% of the sample. Sequencing was carried out using peripheral blood. The receptors were sampled from a woman in her thirties or forties with acute or convalescent COVID-19.

CDR3 amino acids: CASSPHPNDSGEKLFF. The CDR3 region has the DNA TGTGCCAGCAGCCCTCACCCAAACGACAGCGGGGAAAAACTGTTTTTT. This chain uses TRBV11-3 with TRBJ1-4; D is possibly TRBD1 (5 bases). Looked up from germline, CDR1 is SGHNT and CDR2 is YENEEA. The CDR3 extends over 16 amino acids. V lost 5 bases, J lost 8 bases, and 21 bases lay in between.

The V gene is TRBV11-2, the J gene TRBJ2-7; TRBD1 might be the D (5 bases). In germline, CDR1 is SGHAT, CDR2 FQNNGV. Trimming pared 1 base from V and 10 bases from J, leaving 17 bases between. The CDR3 sequence is 14 residues long. This CDR3 reads CASSLGGGRVRQYF. The CDR3, as DNA: TGTGCCAGCAGCTTAGGCGGTGGCAGGGTTCGACAGTACTTC.

The table lists this clone with a few counts. The gene calls are TRBV7-2 and TRBJ2-2; perhaps TRBD1 as D (6 bases). The CDR3 is 14 residues long. Germline values: CDR1 SGHTA, CDR2 FQGNSA. Trimming took off 9 bases at V and 4 bases at J, with 15 bases between the two ends. This CDR3 reads CARPGTIRTGELFF. Here the CDR3 DNA reads TGTGCCAGACCAGGGACAATTCGCACCGGGGAGCTGTTTTTT.

V and J are TRBV4-3 and TRBJ2-3; weak D call: TRBD2 (6 bases). The germline V and J ends were trimmed by 4 bases and 6 bases, with 14 bases remaining between them. The length of the CDR3 is 14 residues. Looked up from germline, CDR1 is LGHNA and CDR2 is YSLEER. The CDR3, as DNA: TGCGCCAGCAGCCCGGGACTGATGGGGGATACGCAGTATTTT. Amino acids: CASSPGLMGDTQYF.